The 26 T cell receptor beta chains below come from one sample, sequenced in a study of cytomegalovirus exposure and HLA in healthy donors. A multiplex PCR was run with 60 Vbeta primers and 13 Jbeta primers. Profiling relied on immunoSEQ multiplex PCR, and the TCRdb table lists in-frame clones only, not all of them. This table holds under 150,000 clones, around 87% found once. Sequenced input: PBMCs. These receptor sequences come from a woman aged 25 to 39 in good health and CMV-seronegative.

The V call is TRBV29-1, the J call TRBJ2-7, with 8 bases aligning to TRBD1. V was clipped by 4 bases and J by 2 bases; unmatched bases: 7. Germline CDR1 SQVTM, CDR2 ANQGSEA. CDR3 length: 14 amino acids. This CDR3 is CSVVGLTGAYEQYF. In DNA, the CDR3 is TGCAGCGTTGTCGGGTTGACAGGGGCCTACGAGCAGTACTTC.

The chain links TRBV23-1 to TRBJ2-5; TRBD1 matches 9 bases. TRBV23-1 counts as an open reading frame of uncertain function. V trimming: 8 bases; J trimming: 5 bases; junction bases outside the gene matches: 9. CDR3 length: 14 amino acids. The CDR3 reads CASSLQGAAETQYF. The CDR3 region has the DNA TGCGCCAGCTCCCTACAGGGGGCGGCGGAGACCCAGTACTTC.

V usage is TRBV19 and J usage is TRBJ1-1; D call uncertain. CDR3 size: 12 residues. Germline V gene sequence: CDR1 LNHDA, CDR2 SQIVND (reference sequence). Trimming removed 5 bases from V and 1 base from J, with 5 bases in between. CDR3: CASSSGNTEAFF. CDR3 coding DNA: TGTGCCAGTAGTTCAGGGAACACTGAAGCTTTCTTT.

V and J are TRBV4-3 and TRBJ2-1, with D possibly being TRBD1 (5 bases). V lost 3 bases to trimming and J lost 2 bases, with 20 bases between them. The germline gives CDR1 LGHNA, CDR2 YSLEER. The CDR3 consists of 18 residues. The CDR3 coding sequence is TGCGCCAGCAGCCACATTGGTCAGGGCCCCGAGGCCTACAATGAGCAGTTCTTC. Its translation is CASSHIGQGPEAYNEQFF.

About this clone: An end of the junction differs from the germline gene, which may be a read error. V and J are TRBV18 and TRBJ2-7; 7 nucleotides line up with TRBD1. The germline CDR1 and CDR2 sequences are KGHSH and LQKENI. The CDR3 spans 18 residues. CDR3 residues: CASSPLHRDRKLTYEQYF. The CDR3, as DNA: TGTGCCAGCTCCCCACTTCACCGGGACAGAAAACTTACCTACGAGCAGTACTTC.

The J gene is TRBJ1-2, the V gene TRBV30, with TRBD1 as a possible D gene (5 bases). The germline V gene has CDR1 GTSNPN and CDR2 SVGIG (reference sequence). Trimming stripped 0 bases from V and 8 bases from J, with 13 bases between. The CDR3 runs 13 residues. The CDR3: CAWSVNRRTGYTF. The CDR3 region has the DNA TGTGCCTGGAGTGTAAATAGGCGGACAGGCTACACCTTC.

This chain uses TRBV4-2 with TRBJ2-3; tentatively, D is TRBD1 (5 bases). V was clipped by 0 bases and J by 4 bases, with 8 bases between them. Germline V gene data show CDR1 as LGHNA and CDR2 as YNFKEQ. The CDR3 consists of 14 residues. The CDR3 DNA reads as TGTGCCAGCAGCCAAGATGGGGCCCCAGATACGCAGTATTTT. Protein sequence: CASSQDGAPDTQYF.

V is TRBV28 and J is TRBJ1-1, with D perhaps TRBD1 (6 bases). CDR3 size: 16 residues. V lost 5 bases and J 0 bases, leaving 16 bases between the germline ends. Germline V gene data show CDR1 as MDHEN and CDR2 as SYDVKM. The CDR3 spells CASSTPDSLLNTEAFF. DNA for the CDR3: TGTGCCAGCAGTACCCCGGACAGCCTGCTGAACACTGAAGCTTTCTTT.

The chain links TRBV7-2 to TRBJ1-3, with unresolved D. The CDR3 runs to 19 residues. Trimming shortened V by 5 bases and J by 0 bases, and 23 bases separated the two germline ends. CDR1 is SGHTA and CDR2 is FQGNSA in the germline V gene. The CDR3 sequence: CASSPYSASGVLSGNTIYF. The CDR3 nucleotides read TGTGCCAGCAGCCCCTACTCTGCGTCCGGGGTCCTCTCTGGAAACACCATATATTTT.

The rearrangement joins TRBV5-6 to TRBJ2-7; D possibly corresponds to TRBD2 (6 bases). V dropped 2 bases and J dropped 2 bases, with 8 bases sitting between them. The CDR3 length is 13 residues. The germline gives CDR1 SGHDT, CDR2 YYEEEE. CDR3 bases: TGTGCCAGCAGCTTAACTAGCACCTACGAGCAGTACTTC. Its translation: CASSLTSTYEQYF.

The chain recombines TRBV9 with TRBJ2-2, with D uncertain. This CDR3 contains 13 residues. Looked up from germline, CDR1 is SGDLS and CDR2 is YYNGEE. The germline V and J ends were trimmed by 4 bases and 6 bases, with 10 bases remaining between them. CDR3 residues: CASSLDLSGELFF. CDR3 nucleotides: TGTGCCAGCAGCTTAGATTTATCCGGGGAGCTGTTTTTT.

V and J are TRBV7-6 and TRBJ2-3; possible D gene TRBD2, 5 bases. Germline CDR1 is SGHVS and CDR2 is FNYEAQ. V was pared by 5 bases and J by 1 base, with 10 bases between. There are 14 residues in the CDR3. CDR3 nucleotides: TGTGCCAGCAGCCGTGGACTTCGCACAGATACGCAGTATTTT. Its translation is CASSRGLRTDTQYF. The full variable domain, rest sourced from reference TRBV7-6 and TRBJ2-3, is GAGVSQSPRYKVTKRGQDVALRCDPISGHVSLYWYRQALGQGPEFLTYFNYEAQQDKSGLPNDRFSAERPEGSISTLTIQRTEQRDSAMYRCASSRGLRTDTQYFGPGTRLTVL.

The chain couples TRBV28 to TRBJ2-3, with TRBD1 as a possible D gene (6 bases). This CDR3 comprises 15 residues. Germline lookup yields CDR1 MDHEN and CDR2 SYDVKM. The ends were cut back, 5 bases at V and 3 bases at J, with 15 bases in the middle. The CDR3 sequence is CASSTRDIGTDTQYF. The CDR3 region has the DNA TGTGCCAGCAGTACCAGGGACATCGGGACAGATACGCAGTATTTT.

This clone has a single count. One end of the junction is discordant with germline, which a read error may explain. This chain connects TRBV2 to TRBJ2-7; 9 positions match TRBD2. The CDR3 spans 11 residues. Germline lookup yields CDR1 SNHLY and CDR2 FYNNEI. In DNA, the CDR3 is TGTGCCAGCAGAGACCCGGGACTAGCTCTCTTC. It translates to CASRDPGLALF. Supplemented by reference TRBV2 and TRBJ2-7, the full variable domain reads EPEVTQTPSHQVTQMGQEVILRCVPISNHLYFYWYRQILGQKVEFLVSFYNNEISEKSEIFDDQFSVERPDGSNFTLKIRSTKLEDSAMYFCASRDPGLALFGPGTRLTVT.

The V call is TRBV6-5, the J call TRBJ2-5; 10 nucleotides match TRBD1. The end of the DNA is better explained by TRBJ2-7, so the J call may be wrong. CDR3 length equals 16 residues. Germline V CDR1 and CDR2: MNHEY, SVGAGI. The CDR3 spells CASSYSSGQGLYEQYF. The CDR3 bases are TGTGCCAGCAGTTACTCTTCGGGACAGGGGTTGTACGAGCAGTACTTC.

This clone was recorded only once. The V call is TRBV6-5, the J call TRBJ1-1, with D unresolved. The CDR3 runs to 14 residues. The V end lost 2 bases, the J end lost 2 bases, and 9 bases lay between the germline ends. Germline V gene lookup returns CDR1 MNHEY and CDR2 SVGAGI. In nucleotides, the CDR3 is TGTGCCAGCAGTTACGGGCAGCCTAACACTGAAGCTTTCTTT. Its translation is CASSYGQPNTEAFF.

The CDR3, as DNA: TGTGCCAGCAGTCCAGGGACTCGTCACAATGAGCAGTTCTTC. Translated, it gives CASSPGTRHNEQFF. This chain uses TRBV27 with TRBJ2-1, with D perhaps TRBD2 (6 bases). CDR1 and CDR2 from the germline V gene are MNHEY and SMNVEV (reference sequence). The CDR3 consists of 14 residues. Trimming cost V 5 bases and J 5 bases, with 13 bases left between them.

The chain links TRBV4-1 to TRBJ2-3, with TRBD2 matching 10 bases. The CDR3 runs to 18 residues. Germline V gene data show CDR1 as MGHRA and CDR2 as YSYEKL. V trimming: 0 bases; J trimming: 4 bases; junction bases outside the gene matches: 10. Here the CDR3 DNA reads TGCGCCAGCAGCCAAGATTCTAGCGGGAGTTTATTAGCAGATACGCAGTATTTT. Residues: CASSQDSSGSLLADTQYF.

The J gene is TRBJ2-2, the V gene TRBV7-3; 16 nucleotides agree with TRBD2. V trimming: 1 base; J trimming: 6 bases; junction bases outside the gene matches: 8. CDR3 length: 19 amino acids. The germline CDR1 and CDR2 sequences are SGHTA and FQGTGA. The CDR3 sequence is CASSLKGTSGGAPPGELFF. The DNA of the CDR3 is TGTGCCAGCAGCTTAAAGGGGACTAGCGGGGGGGCCCCCCCCGGGGAGCTGTTTTTT.

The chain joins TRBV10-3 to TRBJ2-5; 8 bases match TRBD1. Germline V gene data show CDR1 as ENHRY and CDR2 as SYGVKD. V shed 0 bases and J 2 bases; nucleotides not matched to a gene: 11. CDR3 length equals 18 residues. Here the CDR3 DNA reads TGTGCCATCAGTGAGTCGGATTACGGACAGGGAAAACAAGAGACCCAGTACTTC. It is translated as CAISESDYGQGKQETQYF.

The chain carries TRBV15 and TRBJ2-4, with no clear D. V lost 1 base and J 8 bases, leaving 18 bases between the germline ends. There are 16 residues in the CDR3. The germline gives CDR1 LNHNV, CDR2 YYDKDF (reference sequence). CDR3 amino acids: CATSRGETSGSDIQYF. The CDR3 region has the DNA TGTGCCACCAGCAGAGGCGAGACCTCCGGCAGCGACATTCAGTACTTC.

CDR3 nucleotide sequence: TGCAGCGTTGATCAGGGAAATGGCTACACCTTC. This sequence encodes CSVDQGNGYTF. The rearrangement links TRBV29-1 to TRBJ1-2, with D perhaps TRBD1 (5 bases). Trimming took 3 bases from V and 6 from J, leaving 8 bases between them. Germline values: CDR1 SQVTM, CDR2 ANQGSEA. The CDR3 loop spans 11 amino acids.

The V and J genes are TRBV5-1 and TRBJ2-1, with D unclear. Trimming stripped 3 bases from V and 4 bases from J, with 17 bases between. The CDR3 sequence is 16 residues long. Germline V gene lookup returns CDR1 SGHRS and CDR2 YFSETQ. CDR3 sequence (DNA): TGCGCCAGCAGCTCCGGGTGGCGGATAGGATACAATGAGCAGTTCTTC. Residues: CASSSGWRIGYNEQFF.

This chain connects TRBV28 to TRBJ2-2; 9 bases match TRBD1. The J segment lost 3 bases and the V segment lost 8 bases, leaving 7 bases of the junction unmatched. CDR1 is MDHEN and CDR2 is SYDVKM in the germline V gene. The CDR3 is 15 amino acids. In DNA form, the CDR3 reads TGTGCCAGCGGAACGACAGGGGGGGACACCGGGGAGCTGTTTTTT. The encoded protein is CASGTTGGDTGELFF.

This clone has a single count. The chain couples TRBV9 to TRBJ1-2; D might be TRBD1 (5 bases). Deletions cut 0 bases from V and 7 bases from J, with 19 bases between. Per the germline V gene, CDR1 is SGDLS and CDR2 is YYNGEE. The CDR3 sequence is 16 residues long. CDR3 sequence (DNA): TGTGCCAGCAGCGTAGGTCCCCTCGGCAGACAGACTGGCTACACCTTC. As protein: CASSVGPLGRQTGYTF.

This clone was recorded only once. The CDR3 bases are TGTGCCAGCAGCTTAGAAAAGGCTGGGCGATGGTGGGAGCTGTTTTTT. Translating it yields CASSLEKAGRWWELFF. The chain combines TRBV7-9 with TRBJ2-2; unclear D gene. The V gene's germline CDR1 is SEHNR and CDR2 FQNEAQ (reference sequence). This CDR3 contains 16 residues. V lost 1 base to trimming and J lost 9 bases, with 18 bases between them.